This TCR beta chain came from a study of CD8+ T cells in alopecia areata. Broader study findings: Higher clonality and more expanded CD8+ clones appeared in lesional than normal scalp.

Concerning this clone: Its specificity is unknown.

Specimens obtained from alopecia areata patients comprised lesional scalp punch biopsies and peripheral blood. Reverse transcribed after extraction, RNA yielded cDNA as the sequencing template. Sequencing was performed with immunoSEQ multiplex PCR; in TCRdb, only in-frame clones are kept and a portion is missing. The sample has 120,000 or so clones, roughly 50% seen once. V was pared by 4 bases and J by 1 base, with 13 bases between. The CDR3 runs 14 residues. The germline gives CDR1 SQVTM, CDR2 ANQGSEA. The sequence was obtained from a human donor with alopecia areata. The chain links TRBV29-1 to TRBJ1-1; D ambiguous. The sequenced sample was NKG2D-low CD8+ T cells sorted from blood. CDR3 in amino acids: CSVAPSGPNTEAFF. The CDR3 nucleotides are TGCAGCGTTGCCCCATCTGGGCCGAACACTGAAGCTTTCTTT.